The 16 T cell receptor beta chains listed next were all sequenced from one sample in a study of response to subunit inactivated influenza vaccine. MiXCR, run by TCRdb on the RT-PCR reads, gives a single entry per CDR3 protein. This table holds 530,000 or so distinct CDR3 sequences, 25% found once. The sequenced sample was CD4+ T cells sorted from PBMCs, obtained about 5 days after vaccination. The receptors come from a man aged 45-65 years who received an inactivated influenza vaccine.

The chain links TRBV12-3 or TRBV12-4 to TRBJ2-3; possibly TRBD1 or TRBD2 for D (5 bases each). This CDR3 region has 15 residues. V dropped 9 bases and J dropped 4 bases, with 20 bases sitting between them. The CDR3 sequence: CASSRGALGADTQYF. The DNA for the CDR3 is TGTGCCAGTTCCCGTGGGGCCCTCGGGGCAGATACGCAGTATTTT.

This clonotype turned up a few times. The V gene is TRBV9, the J gene TRBJ2-2, with D tentatively TRBD1 (6 bases). The germline V gene encodes CDR1 SGDLS and CDR2 YYNGEE. With 0 bases removed from V and 6 bases from J, the gap between germline ends came to 18 bases. The CDR3 loop spans 17 amino acids. In DNA form, the CDR3 reads TGTGCCAGCAGCGTAGCGGGACAACCACTATTATCCGGGGAGCTGTTTTTT. Translating it yields CASSVAGQPLLSGELFF.

The chain combines TRBV6-1 with TRBJ2-3; possible D gene TRBD1, 5 bases. Trimming took 1 base from V and 2 from J, leaving 10 bases between them. Germline loops: CDR1 MNHNS, CDR2 SASEGT. The CDR3 is made up of 15 amino acids. CDR3 protein: CASSEGGYNTDTQYF. CDR3 coding DNA: TGTGCCAGCAGTGAAGGGGGCTACAACACAGATACGCAGTATTTT.

With regard to this clonotype: One end of the junction is discordant with germline, which a read error may explain. The V gene is TRBV5-1, the J gene TRBJ2-7; a weak D match, TRBD2 (7 bases). Germline CDR1 and CDR2: SGHRS and YFSETQ. CDR3 length: 18 amino acids. The DNA for the CDR3 is TGCGCCAGCAGCCAAGACCTGGGCTACGGGGGGCGAACCTACGAGCAGTCCTTC. Translated: CASSQDLGYGGRTYEQSF.

This clonotype has only a few counts. CDR3 nucleotides: TGCAGTGCTAGAGTTCTGGGATATCAGCCCCAGCATTTT. As protein: CSARVLGYQPQHF. The chain couples TRBV20-1 to TRBJ1-5, with no clear D. The CDR3 has 13 amino acids. The V end lost 1 base, the J end lost 5 bases, and 9 bases lay between the germline ends. CDR1 is DFQATT, CDR2 SNEGSKA, per germline (reference sequence).

This clonotype was detected only a few times. The genes are TRBV24-1 and TRBJ2-3; D gene uncertain. Trimming shortened V by 4 bases and J by 6 bases, and 16 bases separated the two germline ends. The CDR3 is 15 amino acids. Per the germline V gene, CDR1 is KGHDR and CDR2 is SFDVKD. Here the CDR3 reads CATSEHSDKPDTQYF. The CDR3 DNA follows: TGTGCCACCAGTGAGCATAGTGACAAGCCGGATACGCAGTATTTT.

The chain uses TRBV7-2 and TRBJ2-1, with D tentatively TRBD2 (6 bases). Looked up from germline, CDR1 is SGHTA and CDR2 is FQGNSA. The V gene lost 5 bases and the J gene lost 7 bases, with 15 bases spanning the gap. This CDR3 spans 14 amino acids. CDR3 region: CASSRTTRVNEQFF. The CDR3 nucleotides read TGTGCCAGCAGCCGGACGACTAGGGTAAATGAGCAGTTCTTC.

This chain joins TRBV6-4 and TRBJ2-2; D is unresolved. The CDR3 has 14 amino acids. Looked up from germline, CDR1 is MRHNA and CDR2 is SNTAGT. V lost 5 bases and J lost 0, with 7 bases in between. Written as DNA, the CDR3 is TGTGCCAGCAGTACGGGTTCGAACACCGGGGAGCTGTTTTTT. Encoded protein: CASSTGSNTGELFF.

This clonotype showed up many times. V and J are TRBV5-1 and TRBJ1-1; D is unclear. Germline V lookup: CDR1 SGHRS, CDR2 YFSETQ. V was cut by 4 bases and J by 1 base, with 11 bases left in between. This CDR3 is built from 14 residues. This CDR3 is CASSPVHGNTEAFF. CDR3 bases: TGCGCCAGCAGCCCGGTCCACGGGAACACTGAAGCTTTCTTT.

The rearrangement joins TRBV6-5 to TRBJ1-6; TRBD1 might be the D (5 bases). This CDR3 contains 15 residues. The V end was cut by 0 bases, the J end by 9 bases, with 12 bases between. Germline CDR1 MNHEY, CDR2 SVGAGI. The DNA for the CDR3 is TGTGCCAGCAGTTACTCGTGGCAGGGCCGTTCACCCCTCCACTTT. Its protein is CASSYSWQGRSPLHF.

This clonotype appeared once. V and J are TRBV29-1 and TRBJ2-7, with D possibly matching TRBD2 (5 bases). There are 12 residues in the CDR3. Trimming removed 3 bases from V and 6 bases from J, with 12 bases in between. In germline, CDR1 is SQVTM, CDR2 ANQGSEA. This chain's CDR3 is CSVEEEPSEQYF. The CDR3 DNA follows: TGCAGCGTTGAGGAGGAGCCCAGCGAGCAGTACTTC.

The table lists this clonotype with a few counts. This chain uses TRBV27 with TRBJ1-2, with 8 bases that match TRBD1. The CDR3 has 14 amino acids. Trimming at V came to 5 bases and at J to 4 bases, leaving 6 bases not matched to a gene. Germline CDR1 is MNHEY and CDR2 is SMNVEV (reference sequence). The CDR3 nucleotides are TGTGCCAGCAGTATGACAGGGGCGCCCTATGGCTACACCTTC. Protein product: CASSMTGAPYGYTF.

This CDR3 reads CASRRLVNTGELFF. Here the CDR3 DNA reads TGTGCCAGCAGACGACTAGTGAACACCGGGGAGCTGTTTTTT. This chain connects TRBV6-4 to TRBJ2-2, with a weak D call TRBD2 (6 bases). Germline V gives CDR1 MRHNA, CDR2 SNTAGT. The CDR3 length is 14 residues. Trimming cost V 6 bases and J 1 base, with 9 bases left between them.

The V gene is TRBV28, the J gene TRBJ1-4; possible D gene TRBD1, 5 bases. Germline V gives CDR1 MDHEN, CDR2 SYDVKM. The V end was cut by 6 bases, the J end by 8 bases, with 19 bases between. This CDR3 region has 15 residues. The CDR3 coding sequence is TGTGCCAGCAGCCTACGCCCCAGGGTGGGAGAAAAACTGTTTTTT. This codes for CASSLRPRVGEKLFF.

This clonotype is deemed medium-sized. The V call is TRBV20-1, the J call TRBJ2-3; 9 bases agree with TRBD2. CDR3 length: 14 residues. Per germline, CDR1 DFQATT and CDR2 SNEGSKA (reference sequence). With V trimmed by 5 bases and J by 1 base, 4 bases remained unmatched. This chain's CDR3 is CSADVAGGTDTQYF. For the CDR3, the DNA is TGCAGTGCTGACGTAGCGGGGGGCACAGATACGCAGTATTTT.

The V call is TRBV9, the J call TRBJ2-6, with 8 bases aligning to TRBD1. The CDR3 consists of 19 residues. The germline V gene has CDR1 SGDLS and CDR2 YYNGEE. The J segment lost 0 bases and the V segment lost 4 bases, leaving 12 bases of the junction unmatched. The DNA for the CDR3 is TGTGCCAGCAGCATGAAGACAGGGGCCTCACTCTCTGGGGCCAACGTCCTGACTTTC. It is translated as CASSMKTGASLSGANVLTF.